The 8 T cell receptor beta chains reported below all come from one sample, sequenced in a study of radiation and T cells in renal cell carcinoma. Data came from immunoSEQ multiplex PCR; TCRdb stores just in-frame clones and leaves some out. The table lists about 83,000 clones, around four fifths of them singletons. Time point: blood 4 weeks post-SBRT, at nephrectomy. Treatment defined: 15 Gy SBRT to primary tumor, nephrectomy 4 weeks later. The input for sequencing was blood, taken from a patient whose treatment included radiotherapy and nephrectomy. These receptors all stem from a woman aged 60 to 75 with renal cell carcinoma.

Here the CDR3 reads CAAGTSSEYGYNEQFF. The CDR3 DNA follows: TGTGCGGCCGGGACCTCCAGTGAGTACGGATACAATGAGCAGTTCTTC. The chain is built from TRBV2 and TRBJ2-1; D could derive from TRBD1 or TRBD2 (5 bases each). Germline CDR1 is SNHLY and CDR2 is FYNNEI. The CDR3 extends over 16 amino acids.

This clone was recorded only once. V is TRBV15 and J is TRBJ2-3; unclear D gene. The CDR3 runs to 11 residues. The V end lost 3 bases, the J end lost 3 bases, and 1 base lay between the germline ends. The germline V gene encodes CDR1 LNHNV and CDR2 YYDKDF (reference sequence). The CDR3 sequence is CATSRTDTQYF. CDR3 nucleotide sequence: TGTGCCACCAGCAGGACAGATACGCAGTATTTT. Full variable domain (outside the CDR3, taken from reference TRBV15 and TRBJ2-3): DAMVIQNPRYQVTQFGKPVTLSCSQTLNHNVMYWYQQKSSQAPKLLFHYYDKDFNNEADTPDNFQSRRPNTSFCFLDIRSPGLGDTAMYLCATSRTDTQYFGPGTRLTVL.

This clone was seen a handful of times. The V call is TRBV7-2, the J call TRBJ1-2; D ambiguous. CDR3 length: 15 residues. CDR1 is SGHTA, CDR2 FQGNSA, per germline. V was shortened by 7 bases and J by 0 bases, with 15 bases between the two germline ends. CDR3 nucleotide sequence: TGTGCCAGCACCCCGAGCTGGGGTCCTAACTATGGCTACACCTTC. Translation: CASTPSWGPNYGYTF.

The chain combines TRBV5-1 with TRBJ2-3, with D perhaps matching TRBD1 (5 bases). This CDR3 contains 14 residues. The germline CDR1 and CDR2 sequences are SGHRS and YFSETQ. Trimming shortened V by 7 bases and J by 3 bases, and 15 bases separated the two germline ends. CDR3 sequence: CASGPERTTDTQYF. The DNA for the CDR3 is TGCGCCAGCGGGCCTGAACGGACAACAGATACGCAGTATTTT. The whole variable domain, filled in from reference TRBV5-1 and TRBJ2-3, reads KAGVTQTPRYLIKTRGQQVTLSCSPISGHRSVSWYQQTPGQGLQFLFEYFSETQRNKGNFPGRFSGRQFSNSRSEMNVSTLELGDSALYLCASGPERTTDTQYFGPGTRLTVL.

The J gene is TRBJ2-1, the V gene TRBV6-6, with D possibly matching TRBD1 (8 bases). This CDR3 has 15 residues. V lost 6 bases and J lost 4, with 16 bases in between. The germline CDR1 and CDR2 sequences are MNHNY and SVGAGI (reference sequence). The CDR3 nucleotides read TGTGCCAGCAGGGTAGACAGGGGACTATACAATGAGCAGTTCTTC. Translating it yields CASRVDRGLYNEQFF.

The V and J genes are TRBV6-4 and TRBJ1-6, with D unclear. V lost 7 bases to trimming and J lost 3 bases, with 7 bases between them. The CDR3 runs 13 residues. From germline, CDR1 is MRHNA and CDR2 SNTAGT. The CDR3, as DNA: TGTGCCAGCAAGGATGACTATAATTCACCCCTCCACTTT. Its protein product is CASKDDYNSPLHF.

The chain joins TRBV7-2 to TRBJ2-5; TRBD1 or TRBD2 may be the D gene (5 bases each). There are 13 residues in the CDR3. Germline loops: CDR1 SGHTA, CDR2 FQGNSA. The V end lost 5 bases, the J end lost 1 base, and 8 bases lay between the germline ends. CDR3 region: CASSRGLQETQYF. The CDR3 nucleotides are TGTGCCAGCAGCCGGGGCCTCCAAGAGACCCAGTACTTC.

This clone was observed a handful of times. The chain is built from TRBV29-1 and TRBJ1-1; D is possibly TRBD1 (5 bases). V was cut by 6 bases and J by 4 bases, with 12 bases left in between. Germline V lookup: CDR1 SQVTM, CDR2 ANQGSEA. This CDR3 spans 12 amino acids. The chain's CDR3 is CSVMRDRTEAFF. The CDR3 DNA is TGCAGCGTCATGAGGGACCGCACTGAAGCTTTCTTT.